The clone carrying this T cell receptor (beta chain) has a count of ten or more. Antigen specificity is unknown. The record originates from a study of identical twins. There were only healthy Caucasians among the donors. From the 5' RACE reads, TCRdb called clonotypes with MiXCR, one entry per CDR3 protein. This table has 100,000 to 110,000 distinct CDR3 sequences, 5.9% appearing once. General study findings and limits: A cross-sectional statistical analysis, not follow-up of the same donors, supported the conclusions.

The V end was cut by 0 bases, the J end by 1 base, with 10 bases between. The V gene's germline CDR1 is DFQATT and CDR2 SNEGSKA (reference sequence). The CDR3 totals 15 residues. The chain recombines TRBV20-1 with TRBJ1-5, with a possible D match to TRBD1 (5 bases). The TCR comes from a woman between 50 and 59 years old in good health. Material for sequencing was memory T cells sorted from blood. The DNA for the CDR3 is TGCAGTGCTAGAGAAGGGGCGCGCAGCAATCAGCCCCAGCATTTT. As protein: CSAREGARSNQPQHF.